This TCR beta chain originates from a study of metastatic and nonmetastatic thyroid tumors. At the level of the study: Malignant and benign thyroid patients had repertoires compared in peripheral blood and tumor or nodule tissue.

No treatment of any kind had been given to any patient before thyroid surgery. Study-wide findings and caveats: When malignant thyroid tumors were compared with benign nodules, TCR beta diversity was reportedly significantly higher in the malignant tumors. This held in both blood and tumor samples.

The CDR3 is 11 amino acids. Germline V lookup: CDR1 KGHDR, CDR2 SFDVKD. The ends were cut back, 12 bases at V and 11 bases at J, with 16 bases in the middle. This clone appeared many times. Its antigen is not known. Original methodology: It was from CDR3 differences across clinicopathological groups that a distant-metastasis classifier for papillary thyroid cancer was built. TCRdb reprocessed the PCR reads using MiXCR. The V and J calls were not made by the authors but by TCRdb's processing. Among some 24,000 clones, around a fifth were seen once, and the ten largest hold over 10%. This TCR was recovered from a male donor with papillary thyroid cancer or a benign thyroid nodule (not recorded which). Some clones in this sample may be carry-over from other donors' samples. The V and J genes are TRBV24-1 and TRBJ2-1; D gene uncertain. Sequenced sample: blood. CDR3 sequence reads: CALSALDKQFF. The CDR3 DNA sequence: TGTGCCCTATCCGCGTTAGATAAGCAGTTCTTC.